This T cell receptor (beta chain) was captured by sequencing in a study of blood T cell repertoires in COVID-19. Study at large: Some COVID-19 samples were acute and others convalescent; all came from the United States, Italy and Spain. T cells, B-cell-depleted T cells, or PBMCs supplied cDNA or gDNA.

In the study's own analysis: Scientists estimated how many nucleated cells there were by amplifying reference gene primers. The table came from immunoSEQ multiplex PCR; TCRdb's copy has only in-frame clones and leaves some out. V and J calls and clone size come straight from that table; D and trimming were deduced from the DNA. The data show 100,000 to 130,000 clones, 88% seen once. Deletions cut 1 base from V and 7 bases from J, with 13 bases between. Germline assignment: CDR1 SGHRS and CDR2 YFSETQ. The CDR3 covers 14 residues. What was sequenced was peripheral blood. The gene calls are TRBV5-1 and TRBJ2-3; the D gene is possibly TRBD2 (6 bases). The TCR sequence derives from a human donor in a cohort sampled during active COVID-19. The DNA of the CDR3 is TGCGCCAGCAGCTTGAACGGGGGATCGAATACGCAGTATTTT. Its protein is CASSLNGGSNTQYF.